One TCR beta chain is described in this entry. The junction and the germline gene differ at one end; a read error may be behind it. The identical CDR3 is also encoded by other nucleotide sequences in the sample. In the original analysis: Reference gene primer amplification gave nucleated cell count estimates. This table comes from immunoSEQ multiplex PCR, and its TCRdb copy is limited to in-frame clones, with some not included. That table gives V, J and clone size, and the DNA gave D and trimming. The sample lists roughly 100,000 clones, over 65% occurring once. The data originate from a study of blood T cell repertoires in COVID-19. Study in general: Specimens from acute and convalescent COVID-19 originated in the United States, Italy and Spain. Sources were T cells, B-cell-depleted T cells, or PBMCs; the material itself was cDNA or gDNA.

Per the germline V gene, CDR1 is SGHTA and CDR2 is FQGTGA. The CDR3 has 16 amino acids. The chain carries TRBV7-3 and TRBJ2-1; TRBD2 matches 11 bases. Input material: peripheral blood. The TCR was taken from a human donor in a cohort sampled during active COVID-19. The CDR3 region has the DNA TGTGCCAGCAGCCTAACCGGGACTAGCGGAGTTAATGAGCAGTTCTTC. It translates to CASSLTGTSGVNEQFF.